The 13 T cell receptor beta chains listed next were all sequenced from one sample in a study of T cells after yellow fever vaccination. MiXCR, run by TCRdb on the 5' RACE reads, gives a single entry per CDR3 protein. The sample has about 260,000 distinct CDR3 sequences, 13% seen once. The specimen comprised CD4+ T cells sorted from PBMCs, sampled 45 days after the yellow fever booster vaccination. Source of these receptors: a man younger than 40 who received the YFV17D yellow fever vaccine.

This clonotype was seen a handful of times. The chain joins TRBV7-2 to TRBJ2-7; D may correspond to TRBD1 or TRBD2 (6 bases each). The CDR3 has 15 amino acids. Trimming took off 1 base at V and 0 bases at J, with 10 bases between the two ends. From germline, CDR1 is SGHTA and CDR2 FQGNSA. The CDR3 region is CASSLGGADSYEQYF. The CDR3 DNA sequence: TGTGCCAGCAGCTTAGGGGGGGCCGACTCCTACGAGCAGTACTTC.

The V and J genes are TRBV5-1 and TRBJ2-3, with 7 positions matching TRBD1. Germline-derived CDR1 and CDR2 are SGHRS and YFSETQ. Germline trimming cut 7 bases from V and 6 bases from J; bases unmatched to any gene: 8. This CDR3 has 13 residues. The CDR3 nucleotides read TGCGCCAGCTCGGACAGGCGTGGTGATACGCAGTATTTT. Its protein product is CASSDRRGDTQYF. Supplemented by reference TRBV5-1 and TRBJ2-3, the full variable domain reads KAGVTQTPRYLIKTRGQQVTLSCSPISGHRSVSWYQQTPGQGLQFLFEYFSETQRNKGNFPGRFSGRQFSNSRSEMNVSTLELGDSALYLCASSDRRGDTQYFGPGTRLTVL.

This clonotype has more than one count but fewer than ten. The chain is built from TRBV9 and TRBJ1-4; 7 bases align to TRBD1. V lost 2 bases to trimming and J lost 2 bases; unmatched junction nucleotides: 9. The CDR3 is 17 residues long. The germline V gene has CDR1 SGDLS and CDR2 YYNGEE. DNA of the CDR3: TGTGCCAGCAGCGTGGGAGCCGGGACAGCGACTAATGAAAAACTGTTTTTT. It is translated as CASSVGAGTATNEKLFF.

This clonotype was detected ten times or more. The chain carries TRBV20-1 and TRBJ2-5; 8 bases map to TRBD1. The V gene's germline CDR1 is DFQATT and CDR2 SNEGSKA (reference sequence). This CDR3 has 12 residues. J was trimmed by 5 bases and V by 1 base; bases with no gene match: 0. The CDR3 sequence: CSARGQGETQYF. The CDR3 nucleotides are TGCAGTGCTAGAGGACAGGGGGAGACCCAGTACTTC.

This clonotype was picked up a small number of times. The J gene is TRBJ2-2, the V gene TRBV27; 12 bases match TRBD2. The CDR3 is 15 residues long. Germline V gene data show CDR1 as MNHEY and CDR2 as SMNVEV (reference sequence). V gave up 4 bases and J gave up 6 bases; unmatched junction bases: 3. CDR3 residues: CASSWASGRAGELFF. The CDR3 DNA reads TGTGCCAGCAGTTGGGCTAGCGGGAGGGCCGGGGAGCTGTTTTTT.

This clonotype occurred a few times. The chain employs TRBV5-6 and TRBJ1-3; D is unclear. CDR1 SGHDT and CDR2 YYEEEE come from the germline V gene. The CDR3 runs 14 residues. Trimming took 0 bases from V and 4 from J, leaving 8 bases between them. The chain's CDR3 is CASSLAGHGNTIYF. CDR3 DNA sequence: TGTGCCAGCAGCTTGGCCGGGCACGGAAACACCATATATTTT.

This clonotype was detected a few times. V and J are TRBV20-1 and TRBJ2-5; no clear D gene. In germline, CDR1 is DFQATT, CDR2 SNEGSKA (reference sequence). V lost 6 bases, J lost 4 bases, and 15 bases lay in between. CDR3 size: 13 residues. The DNA for the CDR3 is TGCAGTGCCGCGGAAGGGTGGATAGAGACCCAGTACTTC. Encoded protein: CSAAEGWIETQYF.

This clonotype was seen only a few times. The chain is built from TRBV5-6 and TRBJ2-1; 7 bases agree with TRBD1. The CDR3 has 21 amino acids. The V segment lost 3 bases and the J segment 7 bases; nucleotides outside the gene matches: 28. Germline CDR1 SGHDT, CDR2 YYEEEE. The CDR3 region has the DNA TGTGCCAGCAGCTCTGGCTGGAGGTTAGAGGGCCGAAAGGGGGCGGCGAATGAGCAGTTCTTC. Translating it yields CASSSGWRLEGRKGAANEQFF.

Comments on this clonotype: The junction and the germline gene differ at one end; a read error may be behind it. The CDR3 DNA reads as TGTGCCAGCAGCCATCCACAGTACGCGCAGTACTTC. This encodes CASSHPQYAQYF. J is TRBJ2-7 and V is TRBV7-2; D uncertain. The CDR3 is 12 amino acids. Germline CDR1 SGHTA, CDR2 FQGNSA.

This clonotype was seen a few times. The J gene is TRBJ1-1, the V gene TRBV28, with D possibly being TRBD1 (6 bases). This CDR3 has 15 amino acids. V lost 5 bases and J lost 1, with 14 bases in between. CDR1 and CDR2 from the germline V gene are MDHEN and SYDVKM. CDR3 bases: TGTGCCAGCAGTGTTAGGGGGAGGGGGAACACTGAAGCTTTCTTT. Translating it yields CASSVRGRGNTEAFF.

The J gene is TRBJ2-1, the V gene TRBV6-5; perhaps D is TRBD1 or TRBD2 (5 bases each). Germline lookup yields CDR1 MNHEY and CDR2 SVGAGI. The CDR3 contains 18 residues. Deletions cut 5 bases from V and 6 bases from J, with 26 bases between. The CDR3 sequence is CASSHLPGTTDQGNEQFF. Here the CDR3 DNA reads TGTGCCAGCAGTCACTTACCCGGGACCACCGACCAGGGCAATGAGCAGTTCTTC.

The chain carries TRBV7-2 and TRBJ2-7, with 14 bases that match TRBD2. Per the germline V gene, CDR1 is SGHTA and CDR2 is FQGNSA. The CDR3 consists of 16 residues. V lost 1 base to trimming and J lost 5 bases; unmatched junction nucleotides: 4. This CDR3 reads CASSLVGTSGRNEQYF. CDR3 coding DNA: TGTGCCAGCAGCTTAGTAGGGACTAGCGGGAGAAACGAGCAGTACTTC.

This clonotype showed up just a few times. The V call is TRBV7-2, the J call TRBJ2-2; no clear D. Between the trimmed V and J ends, which lost 2 bases and 2 bases, there was a span of 6 bases. Germline lookup yields CDR1 SGHTA and CDR2 FQGNSA. The CDR3 is made up of 14 amino acids. CDR3 amino acids: CASSLQPNTGELFF. CDR3 nucleotide sequence: TGTGCCAGCAGCTTACAGCCTAACACCGGGGAGCTGTTTTTT.